Listed below are T cell receptor beta chains from one sample, sequenced in a study of STAT5B mutations in CD4+ large granular lymphocyte leukemia. Generated by immunoSEQ multiplex PCR, the TCRdb table keeps only in-frame clones and is missing some. Of tens of thousands of clones in the sample, 80% to 85% were seen once. Sequencing used CD4+ T cells from blood buffy coats. The receptors come from a human donor in good health. Each CDR3 is given with its conserved first and last residue. Each record gives: D gene, J gene, V gene, clone size, CDR3 protein, CDR3 DNA. The D gene is left open where the match is weak. Part of the rows lack a size; the others show once, few, many or a class for expanded clones.

>TRBD1|TRBJ1-4|TRBV5-6|few
CASSLGGEGEKLFF
TGTGCCAGCAGCTTAGGGGGCGAGGGTGAAAAACTGTTTTTT
>.|TRBJ2-1|TRBV19|.
CASRPRGLSGYEQFF
TGTGCCAGTAGGCCTCGGGGTCTCTCAGGGTATGAGCAGTTCTTC
>.|TRBJ2-5|TRBV6-1|.
CASSERPHGETQYF
TGTGCCAGCAGTGAGCGGCCCCACGGGGAGACCCAGTACTTC
>.|TRBJ1-1|TRBV11-3|.
CASSFDSNTEAFF
TGTGCCAGCAGCTTCGACAGTAACACTGAAGCTTTCTTT
>.|TRBJ2-7|TRBV5-8|.
CASSLYAGNYEQYF
TGTGCCAGCAGCTTATATGCAGGGAACTACGAGCAGTACTTC
>.|TRBJ2-2|TRBV9|.
CASSGGSSNTGELFF
TGTGCCAGCAGCGGGGGGTCCTCGAACACCGGGGAGCTGTTTTTT
>TRBD1|TRBJ2-5|TRBV10-3|.
CAISGTGGGETQYF
TGTGCCATCAGTGGGACAGGGGGCGGCGAGACCCAGTACTTC
>.|TRBJ1-2|TRBV29-1|.
CSVESTENYGYTF
TGCAGCGTTGAAAGTACAGAGAACTATGGCTACACCTTC
>.|TRBJ2-1|TRBV7-7|few
CASSPLGRGEQFF
TGTGCCAGCAGCCCACTGGGTAGAGGTGAGCAGTTCTTC
>.|TRBJ2-6|TRBV19|.
CASSALWGSSGANVLTF
TGTGCCAGTAGTGCCCTATGGGGTAGCTCTGGGGCCAACGTCCTGACTTTC
>.|TRBJ2-2|TRBV19|.
CASSIRLAGELFF
TGTGCCAGTAGTATCCGACTAGCCGGGGAGCTGTTTTTT
>TRBD2|TRBJ2-5|TRBV6-5|.
CASSFPPGGGEETQYF
TGTGCCAGCAGTTTCCCCCCGGGAGGCGGGGAAGAGACCCAGTACTTC
>TRBD1|TRBJ1-2|TRBV5-8|.
CASSADRAQRSYTF
TGTGCCAGCAGCGCCGACAGGGCCCAGCGATCCTACACCTTC
>.|TRBJ2-3|TRBV29-1|.
CSVDPRGADTQYF
TGCAGCGTTGACCCGAGGGGCGCAGATACGCAGTATTTT
>TRBD1|TRBJ1-3|TRBV2|.
CASSEGRGRSGNTIYF
TGTGCCAGCAGTGAAGGCAGGGGGCGGTCTGGAAACACCATATATTTT
>TRBD2|TRBJ2-5|TRBV9|.
CASSVGSGSAQETQYF
TGTGCCAGCAGCGTAGGTAGCGGGAGTGCTCAAGAGACCCAGTACTTC
>TRBD1|TRBJ1-2|TRBV30|.
CAWRRRDRGGYTF
TGTGCCTGGAGACGCCGGGACAGGGGCGGCTACACCTTC
>.|TRBJ2-7|TRBV6-5|few
CASRRTTGVSYEQYF
TGTGCCAGCAGGCGGACAACGGGAGTCTCGTACGAGCAGTACTTC
>TRBD1|TRBJ2-1|TRBV5-1|.
CASSLGGQRSYNEQFF
TGCGCCAGCAGCCTTGGGGGACAGCGCTCCTACAATGAGCAGTTCTTC
>TRBD1|TRBJ1-3|TRBV5-1|.
CASSRTGEAGNTIYF
TGCGCCAGCAGCCGGACAGGGGAAGCTGGAAACACCATATATTTT
>.|TRBJ2-1|TRBV19|.
CASSISSRARYNEQFF
TGTGCCAGTAGTATATCGAGTCGAGCCAGATACAATGAGCAGTTCTTC
>.|TRBJ1-2|TRBV2|few
CASREQNYGYTF
TGTGCCAGCAGAGAGCAGAACTATGGCTACACCTTC
>.|TRBJ2-7|TRBV12-5|.
CASGALGSGEQYF
TGTGCTAGTGGGGCGCTTGGATCGGGGGAGCAGTACTTC
>TRBD1|TRBJ2-5|TRBV9|.
CASSQTGGEETQYF
TGTGCCAGCAGCCAAACAGGGGGAGAAGAGACCCAGTACTTC
>.|TRBJ2-4|TRBV7-9|.
CASSRTENIQYF
TGTGCCAGCAGCCGGACAGAAAACATTCAGTACTTC
>.|TRBJ2-1|TRBV7-9|once
CASSLAGRVRREGGYEQFF
TGTGCCAGCAGCTTAGCGGGACGTGTAAGGAGGGAAGGGGGGTATGAGCAGTTCTTC